The 9 T cell receptor beta chains below come from one sample, sequenced in a study of post-analysis software for immune sequencing data. The study, taken as a whole, reports: Four to six TRBV segments appeared more often in patients than in controls, and TRBV5-6, TRBV5-1 and TRBV20-1 were among these.

Each TCR beta cDNA library carried unique molecular identifiers. TCRdb re-called the PCR reads with MiXCR, one entry per CDR3 protein. The data show about 770,000 distinct CDR3 sequences, more than 45% seen once. Their recognized antigens are unknown. The sample comprised blood. All receptors derive from a girl aged 5-17 years with multiple sclerosis.

The chain recombines TRBV12-3 or TRBV12-4 with TRBJ1-3; no clear D gene. The ends were cut back, 3 bases at V and 4 bases at J, with 16 bases in the middle. This CDR3 has 16 residues. This CDR3 is CASSFPRPQSGNTIYF. The CDR3 DNA sequence: TGTGCCAGCAGTTTTCCCAGGCCCCAATCCGGAAACACCATATATTTT.

This clonotype was found once. Mismatch with germline at one junction end may stem from a read error. The gene calls are TRBV25-1 and TRBJ1-4; a possible D gene is TRBD1 (5 bases). The V gene's germline CDR1 is MGHDK and CDR2 SYGVNS. This CDR3 comprises 14 residues. CDR3 bases: TGTGCCAGCAGTGATGCCGGGGGAATTGAAAAACGGTTTTTT. Translation: CASSDAGGIEKRFF.

This chain connects TRBV12-3 or TRBV12-4 to TRBJ2-7, with 8 bases matching TRBD2. The J segment lost 5 bases and the V segment lost 3 bases, leaving 6 bases of the junction unmatched. The CDR3 contains 14 residues. CDR3: CASSFRAGVHEQYF. The CDR3 DNA sequence: TGTGCCAGCAGTTTTAGAGCGGGAGTTCACGAGCAGTACTTC.

This clonotype was picked up a small number of times. The chain recombines TRBV20-1 with TRBJ2-5; TRBD2 agrees at 8 bases. This CDR3 is built from 14 residues. V lost 5 bases, J lost 2 bases, and 7 bases stayed unmatched. From germline, CDR1 is DFQATT and CDR2 SNEGSKA (reference sequence). CDR3 sequence reads: CSAGLAGLQETQYF. In DNA, the CDR3 is TGCAGTGCTGGTCTAGCGGGCCTACAAGAGACCCAGTACTTC.

J is TRBJ2-1 and V is TRBV2; D remains unclear. Deletions cut 0 bases from V and 8 bases from J, with 14 bases between. Germline V CDR1 and CDR2: SNHLY, FYNNEI. There are 15 residues in the CDR3. CDR3 nucleotides: TGTGCCAGCAGTGAAGCACCGGGTCTTGGGGATGAGCAGTTCTTC. It encodes CASSEAPGLGDEQFF.

This clonotype has more than one count but fewer than ten. V usage is TRBV12-3 or TRBV12-4 and J usage is TRBJ1-1; unclear D gene. Trimming removed 2 bases from V and 2 bases from J, with 9 bases in between. This CDR3 region has 14 residues. CDR3 sequence reads: CASSLLGSNTEAFF. CDR3 sequence (DNA): TGTGCCAGCAGTTTATTAGGTTCAAACACTGAAGCTTTCTTT.

This clonotype appeared a few times. This chain links TRBV27 with TRBJ1-3, with D uncertain. This CDR3 comprises 15 residues. Trimming removed 5 bases from V and 0 bases from J, with 11 bases in between. The germline V gene has CDR1 MNHEY and CDR2 SMNVEV (reference sequence). The CDR3 spells CASSPTGSSGNTIYF. CDR3 coding DNA: TGTGCCAGCAGTCCCACGGGAAGCTCTGGAAACACCATATATTTT.

The chain links TRBV29-1 to TRBJ2-7; D is perhaps TRBD1 (5 bases). The CDR3 consists of 12 residues. The ends were cut back, 5 bases at V and 6 bases at J, with 14 bases in the middle. The germline V gene encodes CDR1 SQVTM and CDR2 ANQGSEA. CDR3 protein: CSVFTGACEQYF. The CDR3 DNA reads TGCAGCGTTTTCACAGGTGCCTGCGAGCAGTACTTC.

The J gene is TRBJ1-2, the V gene TRBV29-1; the D gene is possibly TRBD1 (5 bases). CDR1 and CDR2 (germline): SQVTM, ANQGSEA. CDR3 length equals 12 residues. Trimming stripped 3 bases from V and 6 bases from J, with 11 bases between. The CDR3 is CSVDGEGNGYTF. DNA of the CDR3: TGCAGCGTTGACGGGGAGGGGAATGGCTACACCTTC.